The clone carrying this T cell receptor beta chain was counted a few times. Its antigen is not known. V shed 0 bases, J shed 5 bases, and the junction held 4 bases outside the gene matches. The CDR3 runs 15 residues. CDR1 is SGDLS, CDR2 YYNGEE, per germline. Template switching, a step in the protocol, added a universal primer site, and cDNA carried unique molecular identifiers. TCRdb reanalysed the 5' RACE reads using MiXCR and keeps one entry per CDR3 protein. Counted here are more than 650,000 distinct CDR3 sequences, around 5.7% occurring once; the ten biggest clones make up roughly 2%. These data belong to a study of identical twins. Overall study findings and caveats: Within beta out-of-frame sequences, the excess sharing observed between twins was weaker. Whereas memory repertoires showed no such difference, abundant cord blood beta clonotypes carried fewer insertions. Researchers reported excess low generation probability among twin-shared out-of-frame alpha sequences.

The sample comprised naive T cells sorted from blood. The clonotype was recovered from a young man in good health. The V and J genes are TRBV9 and TRBJ2-2; 7 nucleotides match TRBD2. The CDR3 loop is CASSVAAGVTGELFF. CDR3 sequence (DNA): TGTGCCAGCAGCGTAGCCGCGGGGGTGACCGGGGAGCTGTTTTTT.